This TCR beta chain was sequenced in a study of Graves' ophthalmopathy and Graves' hyperthyroidism. Germline V gene data show CDR1 as GTSNPN and CDR2 as SVGIG (reference sequence). The CDR3 totals 12 residues. Trimming took off 3 bases at V and 5 bases at J, with 10 bases between the two ends. For repertoire sequencing, the TCR beta CDR3 regions were amplified from RNA transcripts. HTBI primers served in a first-round RT-PCR, which a second-round multiplex PCR followed. TCRdb analysed the multiplex PCR reads with MiXCR anew, one entry per CDR3 protein. The repertoire consists of approximately 380,000 distinct CDR3 sequences, with over 20% occurring once and the leading ten covering approximately 3%. Ophthalmopathy absent within 18 months of follow-up marked hyperthyroidism as stable.

Sequencing used peripheral blood. The sequence came from a woman younger than 35 with stable Graves' hyperthyroidism. The chain carries TRBV30 and TRBJ1-1; D unclear. CDR3 amino acids: CAWSPKVTEAFF. In nucleotides, the CDR3 is TGTGCCTGGAGCCCCAAGGTGACTGAAGCTTTCTTT. Based on the CDR3 plus reference TRBV30 and TRBJ1-1, the full variable domain is SQTIHQWPATLVQPVGSPLSLECTVEGTSNPNLYWYRQAAGRGLQLLFYSVGIGQISSEVPQNLSASRPQDRQFILSSKKLLLSDSGFYLCAWSPKVTEAFFGQGTRLTVV.